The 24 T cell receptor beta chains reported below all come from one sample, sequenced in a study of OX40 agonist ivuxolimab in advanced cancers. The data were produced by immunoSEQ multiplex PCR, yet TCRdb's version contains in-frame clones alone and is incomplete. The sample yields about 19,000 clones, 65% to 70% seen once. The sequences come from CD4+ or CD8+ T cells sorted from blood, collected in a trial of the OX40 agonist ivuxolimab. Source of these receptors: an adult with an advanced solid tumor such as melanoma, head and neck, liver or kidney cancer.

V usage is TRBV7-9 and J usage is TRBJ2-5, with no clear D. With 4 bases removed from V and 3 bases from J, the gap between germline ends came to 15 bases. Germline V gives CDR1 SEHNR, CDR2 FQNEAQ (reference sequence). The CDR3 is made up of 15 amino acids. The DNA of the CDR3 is TGTGCCAGCAGCTCCCCGCAGGATGGTAAAGAGACCCAGTACTTC. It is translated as CASSSPQDGKETQYF.

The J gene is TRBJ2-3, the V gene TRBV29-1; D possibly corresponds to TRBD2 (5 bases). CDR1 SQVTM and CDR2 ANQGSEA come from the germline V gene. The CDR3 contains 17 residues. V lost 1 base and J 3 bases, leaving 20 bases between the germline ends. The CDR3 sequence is CSVEAPGSARGTDTQYF. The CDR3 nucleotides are TGCAGCGTTGAAGCCCCAGGCAGCGCACGGGGAACAGATACGCAGTATTTT.

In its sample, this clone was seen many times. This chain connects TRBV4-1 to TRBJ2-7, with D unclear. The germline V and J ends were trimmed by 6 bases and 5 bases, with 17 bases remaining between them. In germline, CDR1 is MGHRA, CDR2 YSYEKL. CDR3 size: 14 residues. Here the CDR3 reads CASRLTGPGDEQYF. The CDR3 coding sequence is TGCGCCAGCAGACTGACGGGCCCTGGAGACGAGCAGTACTTC.

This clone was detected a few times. The CDR3 DNA follows: TGCGCCAGCAGCTCGTGGGGACTAGCGGGAGAGGGGACCCAGTACTTC. Protein product: CASSSWGLAGEGTQYF. V usage is TRBV5-1 and J usage is TRBJ2-5; 14 positions match TRBD2. Germline assignment: CDR1 SGHRS and CDR2 YFSETQ. The CDR3 spans 16 residues. The J segment lost 7 bases and the V segment lost 3 bases, leaving 8 bases of the junction unmatched.

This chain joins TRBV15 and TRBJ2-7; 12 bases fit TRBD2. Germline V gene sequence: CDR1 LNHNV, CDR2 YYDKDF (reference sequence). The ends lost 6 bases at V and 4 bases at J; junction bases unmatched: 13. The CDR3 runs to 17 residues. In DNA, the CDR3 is TGTGCCACCAGTGAAACTGGGACTAGCGGGCTGAATTACGAGCAGTACTTC. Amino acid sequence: CATSETGTSGLNYEQYF.

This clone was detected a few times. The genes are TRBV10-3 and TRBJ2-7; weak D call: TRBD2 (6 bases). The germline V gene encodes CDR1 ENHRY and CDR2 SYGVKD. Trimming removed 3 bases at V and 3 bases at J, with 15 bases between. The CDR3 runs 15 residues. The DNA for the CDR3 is TGTGCCATCAGTGACCGGGAGAGGGGATACTACGAGCAGTACTTC. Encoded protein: CAISDRERGYYEQYF.

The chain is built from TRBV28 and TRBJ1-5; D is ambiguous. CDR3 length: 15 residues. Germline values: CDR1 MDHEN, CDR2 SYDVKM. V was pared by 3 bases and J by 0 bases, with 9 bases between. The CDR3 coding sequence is TGTGCCAGCAGTTTGCGACTGAATAGCAATCAGCCCCAGCATTTT. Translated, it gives CASSLRLNSNQPQHF.

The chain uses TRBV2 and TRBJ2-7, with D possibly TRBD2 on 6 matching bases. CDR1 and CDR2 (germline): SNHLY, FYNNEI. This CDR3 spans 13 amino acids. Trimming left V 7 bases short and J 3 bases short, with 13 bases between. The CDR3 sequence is CASTPGLNYEQYF. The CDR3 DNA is TGTGCCAGCACCCCGGGACTTAACTACGAGCAGTACTTC.

CDR3 residues: CASSRVGLAGMAQETQYF. CDR3 DNA sequence: TGTGCCAGCAGTAGAGTAGGACTAGCGGGGATGGCTCAAGAGACCCAGTACTTC. The chain couples TRBV28 to TRBJ2-5; 12 bases are a match to TRBD2. After removal of 5 bases from V and 2 bases from J, the junction contained 12 bases not matched to a gene. The CDR3 consists of 18 residues. Germline V lookup: CDR1 MDHEN, CDR2 SYDVKM. Full variable domain (remainder filled in from reference TRBV28 and TRBJ2-5): DVKVTQSSRYLVKRTGEKVFLECVQDMDHENMFWYRQDPGLGLRLIYFSYDVKMKEKGDIPEGYSVSREKKERFSLILESASTNQTSMYLCASSRVGLAGMAQETQYFGPGTRLLVL.

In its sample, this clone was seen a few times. CDR3 nucleotides: TGTGCCAGTAGTATTGTTCGGGATACCGGGGAGCTGTTTTTT. This gives the protein CASSIVRDTGELFF. The chain employs TRBV19 and TRBJ2-2; the D gene is possibly TRBD2 (5 bases). Germline-derived CDR1 and CDR2 are LNHDA and SQIVND (reference sequence). The length of the CDR3 is 14 residues. V lost 3 bases and J 5 bases, leaving 10 bases between the germline ends.

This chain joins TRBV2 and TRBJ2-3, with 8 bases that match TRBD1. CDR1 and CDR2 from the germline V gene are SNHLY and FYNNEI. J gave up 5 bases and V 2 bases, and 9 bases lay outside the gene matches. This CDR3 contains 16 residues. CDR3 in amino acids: CASSEISTGQGDTQYF. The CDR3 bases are TGTGCCAGCAGTGAAATTAGCACAGGACAGGGAGATACGCAGTATTTT.

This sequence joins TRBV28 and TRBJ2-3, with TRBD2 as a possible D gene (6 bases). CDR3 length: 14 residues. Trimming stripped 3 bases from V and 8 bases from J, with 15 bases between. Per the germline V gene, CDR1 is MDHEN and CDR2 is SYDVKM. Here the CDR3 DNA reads TGTGCCAGCAGTTTTGAAGCGGGTCTCCGTACGCAGTATTTT. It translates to CASSFEAGLRTQYF.

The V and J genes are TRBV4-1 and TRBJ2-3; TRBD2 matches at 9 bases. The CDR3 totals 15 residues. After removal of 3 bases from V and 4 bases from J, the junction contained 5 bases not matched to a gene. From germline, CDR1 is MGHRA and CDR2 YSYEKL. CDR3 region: CASSHPGLAPDTQYF. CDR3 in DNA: TGCGCCAGCAGCCATCCGGGACTAGCTCCAGATACGCAGTATTTT.

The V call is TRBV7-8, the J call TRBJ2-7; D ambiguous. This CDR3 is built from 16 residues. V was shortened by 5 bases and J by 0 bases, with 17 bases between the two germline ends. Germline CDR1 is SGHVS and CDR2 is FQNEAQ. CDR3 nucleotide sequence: TGTGCCAGCAGCCTTCAGGTAGCCTATAGCTCCTACGAGCAGTACTTC. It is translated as CASSLQVAYSSYEQYF.

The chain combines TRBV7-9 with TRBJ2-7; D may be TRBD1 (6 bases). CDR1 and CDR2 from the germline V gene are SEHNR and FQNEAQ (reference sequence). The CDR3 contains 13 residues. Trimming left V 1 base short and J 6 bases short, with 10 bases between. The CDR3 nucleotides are TGTGCCAGCAGCTTAGATTGGGGGCCCGAGCAGTACTTC. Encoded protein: CASSLDWGPEQYF.

The CDR3 bases are TGCGCCAGCAGCCAAGACAGGGGGCTTGGCAATGAGCAGTTCTTC. It specifies CASSQDRGLGNEQFF. The V call is TRBV4-3, the J call TRBJ2-1; TRBD1 matches at 8 bases. CDR1 is LGHNA, CDR2 YSLEER, per germline. The CDR3 totals 15 residues. J was trimmed by 6 bases and V by 0 bases; bases with no gene match: 4.

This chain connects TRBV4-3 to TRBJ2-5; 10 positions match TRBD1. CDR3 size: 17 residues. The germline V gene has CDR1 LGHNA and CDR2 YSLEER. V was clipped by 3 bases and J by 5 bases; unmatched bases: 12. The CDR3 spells CASSQEAPGQGWETQYF. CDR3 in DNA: TGCGCCAGCAGCCAGGAAGCTCCGGGACAGGGGTGGGAGACCCAGTACTTC.

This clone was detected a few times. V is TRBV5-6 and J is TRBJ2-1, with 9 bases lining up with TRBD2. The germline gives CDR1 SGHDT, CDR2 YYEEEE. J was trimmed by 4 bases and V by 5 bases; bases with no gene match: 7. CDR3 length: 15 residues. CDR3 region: CASSSTSGFYNEQFF. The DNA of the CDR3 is TGTGCCAGCAGTTCCACTAGCGGGTTTTACAATGAGCAGTTCTTC.

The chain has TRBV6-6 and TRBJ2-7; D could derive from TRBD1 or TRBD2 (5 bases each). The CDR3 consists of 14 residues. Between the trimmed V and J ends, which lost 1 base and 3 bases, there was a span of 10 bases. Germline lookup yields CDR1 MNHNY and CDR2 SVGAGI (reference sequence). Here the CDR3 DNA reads TGTGCCAGCAGTTACTTCGGGACCCTCTACGAGCAGTACTTC. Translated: CASSYFGTLYEQYF.

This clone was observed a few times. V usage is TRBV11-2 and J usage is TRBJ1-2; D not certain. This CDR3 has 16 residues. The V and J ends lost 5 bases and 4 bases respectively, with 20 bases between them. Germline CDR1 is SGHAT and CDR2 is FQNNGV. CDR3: CASSPFPDGASYGYTF. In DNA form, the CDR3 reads TGTGCCAGCAGCCCGTTCCCCGACGGAGCGAGCTATGGCTACACCTTC.

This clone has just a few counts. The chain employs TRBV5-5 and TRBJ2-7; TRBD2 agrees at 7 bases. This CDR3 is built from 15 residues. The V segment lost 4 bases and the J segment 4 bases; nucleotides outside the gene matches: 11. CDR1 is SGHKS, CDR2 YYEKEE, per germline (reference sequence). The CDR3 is CASSPEPSGLYEQYF. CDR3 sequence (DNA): TGTGCCAGCAGCCCTGAGCCTAGCGGCCTTTACGAGCAGTACTTC.

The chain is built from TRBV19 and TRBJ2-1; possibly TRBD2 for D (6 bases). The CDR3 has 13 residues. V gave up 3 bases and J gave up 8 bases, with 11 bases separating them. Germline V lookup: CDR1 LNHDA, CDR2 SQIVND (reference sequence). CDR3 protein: CASSIWGVDEQFF. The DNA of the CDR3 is TGTGCCAGTAGTATTTGGGGGGTAGATGAGCAGTTCTTC.

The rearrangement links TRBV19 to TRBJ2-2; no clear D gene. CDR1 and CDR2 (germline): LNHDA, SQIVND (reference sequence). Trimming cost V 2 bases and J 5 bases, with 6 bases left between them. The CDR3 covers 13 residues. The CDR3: CASSITQTGELFF. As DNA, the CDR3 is TGTGCCAGTAGTATAACTCAAACCGGGGAGCTGTTTTTT. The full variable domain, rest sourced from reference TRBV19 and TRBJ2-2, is DGGITQSPKYLFRKEGQNVTLSCEQNLNHDAMYWYRQDPGQGLRLIYYSQIVNDFQKGDIAEGYSVSREKKESFPLTVTSAQKNPTAFYLCASSITQTGELFFGEGSRLTVL.

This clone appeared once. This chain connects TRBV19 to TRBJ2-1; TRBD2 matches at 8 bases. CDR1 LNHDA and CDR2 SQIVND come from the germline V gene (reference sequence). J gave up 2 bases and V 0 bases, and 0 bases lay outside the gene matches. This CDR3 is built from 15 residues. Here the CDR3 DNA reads TGTGCCAGTAGTATAGAACTAGCGGCCTACAATGAGCAGTTCTTC. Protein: CASSIELAAYNEQFF. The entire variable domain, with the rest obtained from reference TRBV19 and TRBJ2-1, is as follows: DGGITQSPKYLFRKEGQNVTLSCEQNLNHDAMYWYRQDPGQGLRLIYYSQIVNDFQKGDIAEGYSVSREKKESFPLTVTSAQKNPTAFYLCASSIELAAYNEQFFGPGTRLTVL.